This T cell receptor (beta chain) was sequenced during a study of blood T cell repertoires in COVID-19. The overall study: The cDNA or gDNA used as material had been derived from T cells, B-cell-depleted T cells, or PBMCs.

V lost 0 bases and J lost 13; bases outside the gene matches: 12. This CDR3 region has 14 residues. Germline V gene sequence: CDR1 LNHNV, CDR2 YYDKDF (reference sequence). Authors' processing steps: How many nucleated cells were present was estimated from reference gene primer amplification. The assay was immunoSEQ multiplex PCR, and TCRdb's table has in-frame clones only and misses some. The V and J calls and the clone size are those of that table, but D and trimming were determined from the DNA. The table lists about 200,000 clones, 92% of them singletons. The sample holds a few counts of this clone.

This receptor was identified in a man aged 55 to 69 with COVID-19, enrolled during active disease. The V and J genes are TRBV15 and TRBJ2-7, with TRBD2 matching over 7 bases. The material sequenced was peripheral blood. The CDR3 loop is CATSRDLTSVHNYF. The CDR3 bases are TGTGCCACCAGCAGAGATCTAACTAGCGTACATAATTACTTC. Combining the CDR3 with reference TRBV15 and TRBJ2-7 gives the whole variable domain DAMVIQNPRYQVTQFGKPVTLSCSQTLNHNVMYWYQQKSSQAPKLLFHYYDKDFNNEADTPDNFQSRRPNTSFCFLDIRSPGLGDTAMYLCATSRDLTSVHNYFGPGTRLTVT.